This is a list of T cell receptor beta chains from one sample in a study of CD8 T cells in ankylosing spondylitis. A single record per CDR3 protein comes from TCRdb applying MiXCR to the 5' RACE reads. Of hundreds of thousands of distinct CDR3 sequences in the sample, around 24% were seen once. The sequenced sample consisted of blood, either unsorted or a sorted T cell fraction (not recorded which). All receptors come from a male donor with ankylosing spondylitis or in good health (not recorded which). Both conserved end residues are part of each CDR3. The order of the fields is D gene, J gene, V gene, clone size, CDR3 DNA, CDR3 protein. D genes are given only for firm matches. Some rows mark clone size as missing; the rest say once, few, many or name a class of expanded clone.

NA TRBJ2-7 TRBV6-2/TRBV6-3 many TGTGCCAGCAGCAGAAGCTTCTACGAGCAGTACTTC CASSRSFYEQYF
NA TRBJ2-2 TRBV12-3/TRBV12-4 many TGTGCCAGCAGACGGAGTACCCCCCGGGAGCTGTTTTTT CASRRSTPRELFF
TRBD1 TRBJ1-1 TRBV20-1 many TGCAGTGCTAGGACAGGGATGAACACTGAAGCTTTCTTT CSARTGMNTEAFF
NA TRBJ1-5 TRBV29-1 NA TGCAGCGTTGGATTCGGCACCAATCAGCCCCAGCATTTT CSVGFGTNQPQHF
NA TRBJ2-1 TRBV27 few TGTGCCAGCAGACGCAAACCACAGGGATTCGATGAGCAGTTCTTC CASRRKPQGFDEQFF
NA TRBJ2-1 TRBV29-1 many TGCAGCGTTGAAGACTGGGGGGCCCCTCGGTACAATGAGCAGTTCTTC CSVEDWGAPRYNEQFF
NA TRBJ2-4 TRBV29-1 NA TGCAGCCTCAATCTTGGGGGGAAACTAGCCAAAAACATTCAGTACTTC CSLNLGGKLAKNIQYF
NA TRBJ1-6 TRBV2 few TGTGCCAGTACTAATAGCAATAATTCACCCCTCCACTTT CASTNSNNSPLHF
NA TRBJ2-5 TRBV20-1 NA TGCAGTGCTGCCTTGGGCAGTAAAGAGACCCAGTACTTC CSAALGSKETQYF
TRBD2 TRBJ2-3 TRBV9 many TGTGCCAGCAGCGGGACTAGCGGCACAGATACGCAGTATTTT CASSGTSGTDTQYF
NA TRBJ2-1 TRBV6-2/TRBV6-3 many TGTGCCAGCAGTCTCCAGGGCCTTGCCCATACCTACAATGAGCAGTTCTTC CASSLQGLAHTYNEQFF
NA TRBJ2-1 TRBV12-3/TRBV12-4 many TGTGCCAGCAGTTTAGCGGGAGGCCTAAATGAGCAGTTCTTC CASSLAGGLNEQFF
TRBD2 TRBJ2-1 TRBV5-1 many TGCGCCAGCAGCTTGACCGGACTAGCCCAGAGCTCCTACAATGAGCAGTTCTTC CASSLTGLAQSSYNEQFF
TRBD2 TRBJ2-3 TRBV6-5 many TGTGCCAGCAGTTACTGGGGACTAGCGGGCGCAGATACGCAGTATTTT CASSYWGLAGADTQYF
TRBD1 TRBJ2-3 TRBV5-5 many TGTGCCAGCAGCTTCGTGGGACAGGGGGCTAATACGCAGTATTTT CASSFVGQGANTQYF
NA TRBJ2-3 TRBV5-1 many TGCGCCAGCATGAGAACCAGCACAGATACGCAGTATTTT CASMRTSTDTQYF
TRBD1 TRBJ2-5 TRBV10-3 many TGTGCCATCAGTGAGCAGGACAGGGGTCCTGGGACCCAGTACTTC CAISEQDRGPGTQYF
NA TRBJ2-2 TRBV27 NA TGTGCCAGCAGTTTCGGGGGACGTACCGGGGAGCTGTTTTTT CASSFGGRTGELFF
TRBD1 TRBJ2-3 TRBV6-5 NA TGTGCCAGCAGTTACTGGACAGACAGGGCACCTTCTAGCACAGATACGCAGTATTTT CASSYWTDRAPSSTDTQYF
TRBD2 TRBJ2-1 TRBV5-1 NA TGCGCCAGCAGCCCGGGGGGGCAGTCCTACAATGAGCAGTTCTTC CASSPGGQSYNEQFF
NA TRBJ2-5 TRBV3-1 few TGTGCCAGCAGCCGTACTCGACAGCCAGGCCAAGAGACCCAGTACTTC CASSRTRQPGQETQYF
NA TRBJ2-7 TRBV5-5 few TGTGCCAGCAGCTTCAGCGCGCCGGGGCACTACGAGCAGTACTTC CASSFSAPGHYEQYF
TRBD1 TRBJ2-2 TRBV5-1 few TGCGCCAGCAGCGCCCGGGACAGTCGGGACACCGGGGAGCTGTTTTTT CASSARDSRDTGELFF